This T cell receptor beta chain was sequenced during a study of blood T cells in healthy people across ages. Study details: The capture of about one barcoded beta molecule per two T cells was achieved by template switching. Study findings and constraints: TCR beta diversity per million T cells fell roughly linearly with age. Donors of long life had a larger count of naive CD4+ cells and greater diversity than aged donors. Researchers deemed the diversity estimates from one million T cells underestimates.

For the second PCR, which ran for about 7 to 11 cycles, a sample-barcoded 5' primer and a J-beta primer mix were used. Using its own MiXCR run on the 5' RACE reads, TCRdb lists one record per CDR3 protein. The sample carries 600,000 to 1,000,000 distinct CDR3 sequences, 58% recorded once. The CDR3 runs to 13 residues. From germline, CDR1 is SGHAT and CDR2 FQNNGV. V gave up 5 bases and J gave up 4 bases; unmatched junction bases: 2. This clonotype was detected only once. What it binds is not known. The genes are TRBV11-2 and TRBJ2-4; 7 bases are shared with TRBD1. This receptor was taken from a man aged 25 to 40 in good health. What was sequenced was blood. The CDR3 DNA reads as TGTGCCAGCAGCCCGACAGGGAAAAACATTCAGTACTTC. Translated, it gives CASSPTGKNIQYF.